These 17 T cell receptor beta chains came from one sample sequenced in a study of cytotoxic CD8 clonotypes in ibrutinib-treated CLL. Measured with immunoSEQ multiplex PCR; TCRdb has only the in-frame clones, and not every one. The table has some 150,000 clones, 70% to 85% seen once. The input for sequencing was PBMCs, taken after 12 months of ibrutinib treatment. The source of these receptors is a human donor with chronic lymphocytic leukemia.

This clone appeared a few times. The gene calls are TRBV7-9 and TRBJ2-6; D is uncertain. Germline lookup yields CDR1 SEHNR and CDR2 FQNEAQ (reference sequence). The CDR3 loop spans 16 amino acids. Trimming took off 3 bases at V and 5 bases at J, with 14 bases between the two ends. Here the CDR3 reads CASSFFVSTWANVLTF. DNA for the CDR3: TGTGCCAGCAGCTTCTTCGTGAGCACCTGGGCCAACGTCCTGACTTTC.

The table lists this clone with a few counts. The chain joins TRBV2 to TRBJ1-2, with a weak D call TRBD1 (6 bases). Germline-derived CDR1 and CDR2 are SNHLY and FYNNEI. The germline V and J ends were trimmed by 0 bases and 2 bases, with 10 bases remaining between them. The CDR3 spans 15 residues. This CDR3 reads CASSEAGQGNYGYTF. CDR3 in DNA: TGTGCCAGCAGTGAAGCGGGACAAGGGAACTATGGCTACACCTTC. The whole variable domain, filled in from reference TRBV2 and TRBJ1-2, reads EPEVTQTPSHQVTQMGQEVILRCVPISNHLYFYWYRQILGQKVEFLVSFYNNEISEKSEIFDDQFSVERPDGSNFTLKIRSTKLEDSAMYFCASSEAGQGNYGYTFGSGTRLTVV.

The chain recombines TRBV29-1 with TRBJ2-7; 9 bases map to TRBD1. Germline loops: CDR1 SQVTM, CDR2 ANQGSEA. The CDR3 runs to 13 residues. V lost 6 bases, J lost 1 base, and 4 bases stayed unmatched. Written as DNA, the CDR3 is TGCAGCGTGACCGGGACAGGGTCCTACGAGCAGTACTTC. Amino acids: CSVTGTGSYEQYF.

This clone came up a few times. The chain couples TRBV29-1 to TRBJ1-1; D gene ambiguous. The germline V gene has CDR1 SQVTM and CDR2 ANQGSEA. This CDR3 region has 12 residues. Trimming removed 5 bases at V and 1 base at J, with 8 bases between. CDR3 nucleotide sequence: TGCAGCGTTTGGTGGGAGAACACTGAAGCTTTCTTT. The encoded protein is CSVWWENTEAFF.

Here the CDR3 DNA reads TGTGCCAGTAGTCCCGGGACAGGGGCCTACGAGCAGTACTTC. This translates into CASSPGTGAYEQYF. V usage is TRBV19 and J usage is TRBJ2-7; 10 positions match TRBD1. Germline values: CDR1 LNHDA, CDR2 SQIVND (reference sequence). There are 14 residues in the CDR3. V lost 5 bases to trimming and J lost 2 bases; unmatched junction nucleotides: 3. Together with reference TRBV19 and TRBJ2-7, the CDR3 gives the full variable domain: DGGITQSPKYLFRKEGQNVTLSCEQNLNHDAMYWYRQDPGQGLRLIYYSQIVNDFQKGDIAEGYSVSREKKESFPLTVTSAQKNPTAFYLCASSPGTGAYEQYFGPGTRLTVT.

The rearrangement joins TRBV29-1 to TRBJ1-1; D is perhaps TRBD1 (6 bases). Trimming took off 3 bases at V and 5 bases at J, with 13 bases between the two ends. CDR1 SQVTM and CDR2 ANQGSEA come from the germline V gene. This CDR3 is 13 amino acids long. CDR3 sequence reads: CSVDPRGDTEAFF. CDR3 sequence (DNA): TGCAGCGTTGACCCCAGGGGCGATACTGAAGCTTTCTTT.

Here the CDR3 reads CASSQASRDLDVDTQYF. The CDR3 coding sequence is TGCGCCAGCAGCCAAGCGTCCCGGGACCTTGATGTAGATACGCAGTATTTT. The genes are TRBV4-3 and TRBJ2-3; TRBD1 or TRBD2 may be the D gene (5 bases each). CDR1 and CDR2 (germline): LGHNA, YSLEER. This CDR3 spans 17 amino acids. Trimming took 1 base from V and 5 from J, leaving 19 bases between them.

The CDR3 DNA is TGTGCCAGCAAGTTTACAGGGGGCCCCCACACTGAAGCTTTCTTT. It yields the protein CASKFTGGPHTEAFF. The chain is built from TRBV5-4 and TRBJ1-1; TRBD1 aligns across 9 bases. CDR3 length: 15 residues. Germline assignment: CDR1 SGHNT and CDR2 YYREEE (reference sequence). The V and J ends lost 6 bases and 3 bases, in that order; junction bases with no gene match: 9.

The chain couples TRBV11-3 to TRBJ2-7; the match to TRBD1 covers 7 bases. The CDR3 totals 13 residues. CDR1 is SGHNT and CDR2 is YENEEA in the germline V gene. The V segment lost 5 bases and the J segment 4 bases; nucleotides outside the gene matches: 5. CDR3 protein: CASSPGQAYEQYF. DNA of the CDR3: TGTGCCAGCAGCCCAGGACAGGCATACGAGCAGTACTTC. Filled out from reference TRBV11-3 and TRBJ2-7, the complete variable domain reads EAGVVQSPRYKIIEKKQPVAFWCNPISGHNTLYWYLQNLGQGPELLIRYENEEAVDDSQLPKDRFSAERLKGVDSTLKIQPAELGDSAVYLCASSPGQAYEQYFGPGTRLTVT.

This chain uses TRBV2 with TRBJ2-7, with D maybe TRBD2 (5 bases). Trimming shortened V by 5 bases and J by 7 bases, and 15 bases separated the two germline ends. The CDR3 has 13 amino acids. Germline V gene data show CDR1 as SNHLY and CDR2 as FYNNEI. The CDR3 DNA is TGTGCCAGCAGTCCTCCGGACTTCACAGAGCAGTACTTC. Amino acids: CASSPPDFTEQYF.

The chain employs TRBV6-6 and TRBJ1-2; TRBD1 might be the D (6 bases). The V end lost 10 bases, the J end lost 3 bases, and 15 bases lay between the germline ends. The CDR3 has 13 residues. The germline gives CDR1 MNHNY, CDR2 SVGAGI (reference sequence). CDR3 sequence: CATFQGPDYGYTF. In nucleotides, the CDR3 is TGTGCCACCTTTCAGGGGCCGGACTATGGCTACACCTTC.

This chain uses TRBV14 with TRBJ2-7; D gene ambiguous. The V end lost 3 bases, the J end lost 6 bases, and 12 bases lay between the germline ends. Germline CDR1 reads SGHDN; CDR2 reads FVKESK. This CDR3 is built from 13 residues. DNA for the CDR3: TGTGCCAGCAGCCAGACGGCGCCTTCCGAGCAGTACTTC. It is translated as CASSQTAPSEQYF.

The chain links TRBV6-1 to TRBJ2-6; 11 positions match TRBD1. This CDR3 has 17 amino acids. Germline assignment: CDR1 MNHNS and CDR2 SASEGT. V lost 4 bases, J lost 2 bases, and 4 bases stayed unmatched. Written as DNA, the CDR3 is TGTGCCAGCAGTGGGACAGGGGGCGGCGCTGGGGCCAACGTCCTGACTTTC. Translated, it gives CASSGTGGGAGANVLTF.

The genes are TRBV7-2 and TRBJ1-2, with a possible D match to TRBD1 (6 bases). The CDR3 is 15 residues long. V dropped 0 bases and J dropped 4 bases, with 12 bases sitting between them. CDR1 and CDR2 (germline): SGHTA, FQGNSA. This chain's CDR3 is CASSLANRAGYGYTF. In nucleotides, the CDR3 is TGTGCCAGCAGCTTAGCTAACAGGGCGGGCTATGGCTACACCTTC.

V gene TRBV9 combines with J gene TRBJ1-4, with a weak D call TRBD1 (5 bases). V was trimmed by 4 bases and J by 6 bases, leaving 13 bases between them. The CDR3 runs to 14 residues. CDR1 and CDR2 from the germline V gene are SGDLS and YYNGEE. DNA of the CDR3: TGTGCCAGCAGCTCCCATAGCAGGGATGAAAAACTGTTTTTT. Protein: CASSSHSRDEKLFF.

The genes are TRBV4-2 and TRBJ1-5; D perhaps matches TRBD1 (5 bases). V gave up 0 bases and J gave up 0 bases, with 9 bases separating them. The CDR3 is 16 amino acids. Germline loops: CDR1 LGHNA, CDR2 YNFKEQ. CDR3 in DNA: TGTGCCAGCAGCCAAGAAACAGGATTTAGCAATCAGCCCCAGCATTTT. Translation: CASSQETGFSNQPQHF.

This sequence joins TRBV6-5 and TRBJ1-2; D may be TRBD1 (6 bases). Germline CDR1 MNHEY, CDR2 SVGAGI. With 8 bases removed from V and 3 bases from J, the gap between germline ends came to 19 bases. The CDR3 consists of 15 residues. CDR3 coding DNA: TGTGCCAGCCGACCCCTCGGACAGAGCTACTATGGCTACACCTTC. It specifies CASRPLGQSYYGYTF.